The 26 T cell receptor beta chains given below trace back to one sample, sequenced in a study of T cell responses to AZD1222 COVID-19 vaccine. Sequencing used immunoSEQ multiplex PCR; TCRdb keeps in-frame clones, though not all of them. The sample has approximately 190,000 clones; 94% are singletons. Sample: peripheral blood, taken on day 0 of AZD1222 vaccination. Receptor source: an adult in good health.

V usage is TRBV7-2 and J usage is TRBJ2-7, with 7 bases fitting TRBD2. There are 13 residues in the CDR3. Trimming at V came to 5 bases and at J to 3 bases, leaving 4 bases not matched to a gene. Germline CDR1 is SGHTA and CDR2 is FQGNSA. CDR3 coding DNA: TGTGCCAGCAGCCCCCGGACTAGCTACGAGCAGTACTTC. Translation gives CASSPRTSYEQYF.

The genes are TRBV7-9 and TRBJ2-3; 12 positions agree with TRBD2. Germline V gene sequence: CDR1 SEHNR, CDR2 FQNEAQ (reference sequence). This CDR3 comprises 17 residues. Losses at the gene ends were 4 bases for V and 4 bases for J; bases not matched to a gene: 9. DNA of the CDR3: TGTGCCAGCAGCTCCAACAGGGCTAGCGGGAGGGCAGATACGCAGTATTTT. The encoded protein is CASSSNRASGRADTQYF.

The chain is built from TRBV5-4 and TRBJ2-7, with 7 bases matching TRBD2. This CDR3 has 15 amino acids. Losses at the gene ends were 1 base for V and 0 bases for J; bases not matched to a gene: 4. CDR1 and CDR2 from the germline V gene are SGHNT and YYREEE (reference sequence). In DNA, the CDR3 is TGTGCCAGCAGCTTGTCCCGGGAGGCCTCCTACGAGCAGTACTTC. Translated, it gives CASSLSREASYEQYF.

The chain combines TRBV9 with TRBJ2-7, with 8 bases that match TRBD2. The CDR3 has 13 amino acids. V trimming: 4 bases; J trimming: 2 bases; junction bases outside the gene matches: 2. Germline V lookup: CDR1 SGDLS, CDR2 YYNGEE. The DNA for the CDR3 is TGTGCCAGCAGCCCGGGGGGGGCCTACGAGCAGTACTTC. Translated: CASSPGGAYEQYF.

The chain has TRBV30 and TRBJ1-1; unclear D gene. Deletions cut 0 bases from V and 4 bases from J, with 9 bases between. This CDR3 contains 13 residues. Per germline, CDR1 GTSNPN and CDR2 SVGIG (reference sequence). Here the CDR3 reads CAWSVSEGTEAFF. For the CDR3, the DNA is TGTGCCTGGAGTGTCTCGGAGGGCACTGAAGCTTTCTTT.

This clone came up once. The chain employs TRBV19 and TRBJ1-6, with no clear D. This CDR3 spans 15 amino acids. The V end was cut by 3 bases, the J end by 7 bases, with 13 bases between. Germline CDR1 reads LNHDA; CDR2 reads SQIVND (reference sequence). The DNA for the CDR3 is TGTGCCAGTAGTATGAGACTCCTGGGGAATTCACCCCTCCACTTT. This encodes CASSMRLLGNSPLHF.

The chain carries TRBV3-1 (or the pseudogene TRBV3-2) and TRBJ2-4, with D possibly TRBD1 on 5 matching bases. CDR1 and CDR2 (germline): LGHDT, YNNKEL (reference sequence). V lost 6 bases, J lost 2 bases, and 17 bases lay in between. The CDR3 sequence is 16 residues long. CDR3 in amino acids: CASSPRYRGTKNIQYF. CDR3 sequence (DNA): TGTGCCAGCAGTCCAAGATATAGGGGAACCAAAAACATTCAGTACTTC.

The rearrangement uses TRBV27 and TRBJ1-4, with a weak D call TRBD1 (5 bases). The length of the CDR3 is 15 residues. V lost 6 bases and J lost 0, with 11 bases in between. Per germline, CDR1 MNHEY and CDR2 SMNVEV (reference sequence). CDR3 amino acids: CASSRSRATNEKLFF. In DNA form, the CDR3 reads TGTGCCAGCAGCCGCAGCAGGGCAACTAATGAAAAACTGTTTTTT.

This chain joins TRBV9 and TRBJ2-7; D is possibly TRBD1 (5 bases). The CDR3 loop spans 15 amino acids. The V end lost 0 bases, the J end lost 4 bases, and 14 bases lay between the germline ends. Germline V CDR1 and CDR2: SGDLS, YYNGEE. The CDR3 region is CASSVDSGLLYEQYF. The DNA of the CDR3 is TGTGCCAGCAGCGTAGATTCAGGGCTCTTGTACGAGCAGTACTTC.

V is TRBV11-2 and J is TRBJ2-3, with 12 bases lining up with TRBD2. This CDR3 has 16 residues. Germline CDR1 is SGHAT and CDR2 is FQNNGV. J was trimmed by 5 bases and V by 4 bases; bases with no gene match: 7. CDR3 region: CASSSRLAGVGDTQYF. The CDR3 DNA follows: TGTGCCAGCAGCTCCCGACTAGCGGGAGTGGGAGATACGCAGTATTTT. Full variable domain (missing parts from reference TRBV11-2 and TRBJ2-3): EAGVAQSPRYKIIEKRQSVAFWCNPISGHATLYWYQQILGQGPKLLIQFQNNGVVDDSQLPKDRFSAERLKGVDSTLKIQPAKLEDSAVYLCASSSRLAGVGDTQYFGPGTRLTVL.

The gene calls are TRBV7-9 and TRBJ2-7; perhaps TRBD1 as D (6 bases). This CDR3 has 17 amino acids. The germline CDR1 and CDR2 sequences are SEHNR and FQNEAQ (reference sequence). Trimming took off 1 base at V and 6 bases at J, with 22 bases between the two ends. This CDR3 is CASSLGVTAGVGGEQYF. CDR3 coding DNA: TGTGCCAGCAGCTTAGGAGTAACGGCAGGGGTCGGCGGCGAGCAGTACTTC.

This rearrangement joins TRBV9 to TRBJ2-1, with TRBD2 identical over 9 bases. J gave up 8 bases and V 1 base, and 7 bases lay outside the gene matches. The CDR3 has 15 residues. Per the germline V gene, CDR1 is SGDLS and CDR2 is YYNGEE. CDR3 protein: CASSVKLAGVDEQFF. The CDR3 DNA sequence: TGTGCCAGCAGCGTAAAATTAGCGGGAGTAGATGAGCAGTTCTTC.

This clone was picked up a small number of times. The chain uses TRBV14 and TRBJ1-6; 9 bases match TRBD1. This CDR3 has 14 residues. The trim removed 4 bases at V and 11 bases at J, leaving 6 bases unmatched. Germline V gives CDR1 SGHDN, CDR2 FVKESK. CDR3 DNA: TGTGCCAGCAGCCGCGGACAGGGGTTCGCACCCCTCCACTTT. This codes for CASSRGQGFAPLHF.

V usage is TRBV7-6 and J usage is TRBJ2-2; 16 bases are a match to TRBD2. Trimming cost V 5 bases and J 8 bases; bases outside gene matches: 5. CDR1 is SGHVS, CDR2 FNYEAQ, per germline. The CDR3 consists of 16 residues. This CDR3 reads CASSRGTSGRGGELFF. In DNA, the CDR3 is TGTGCCAGCAGCCGAGGGACTAGCGGGAGGGGAGGGGAGCTGTTTTTT. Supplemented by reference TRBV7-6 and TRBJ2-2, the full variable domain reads GAGVSQSPRYKVTKRGQDVALRCDPISGHVSLYWYRQALGQGPEFLTYFNYEAQQDKSGLPNDRFSAERPEGSISTLTIQRTEQRDSAMYRCASSRGTSGRGGELFFGEGSRLTVL.

The chain's CDR3 is CASSQNSGSYNEQFF. The CDR3 DNA sequence: TGCGCCAGCAGTCAGAACAGCGGCTCCTACAATGAGCAGTTCTTC. The chain couples TRBV4-1 to TRBJ2-1; a weak D match, TRBD2 (5 bases). V lost 6 bases and J 0 bases, leaving 12 bases between the germline ends. Per germline, CDR1 MGHRA and CDR2 YSYEKL. The length of the CDR3 is 15 residues.

The CDR3 coding sequence is TGTGCCAGCAGCCAAAGTTTTAGTCCGGTGGGCAATGAGCAGTTCTTC. Translation gives CASSQSFSPVGNEQFF. This sequence joins TRBV3-1 (or the pseudogene TRBV3-2) and TRBJ2-1; D not certain. CDR1 and CDR2 from the germline V gene are LGHDT and YNNKEL (reference sequence). Trimming removed 2 bases at V and 6 bases at J, with 17 bases between. CDR3 length: 16 amino acids.

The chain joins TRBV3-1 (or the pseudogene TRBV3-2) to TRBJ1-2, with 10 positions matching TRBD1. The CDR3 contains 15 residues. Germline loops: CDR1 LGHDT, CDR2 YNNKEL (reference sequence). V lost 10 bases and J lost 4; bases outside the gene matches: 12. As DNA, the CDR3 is TGTGCCACCGCGCCGGGACAGGGGATCGGCTATGGCTACACCTTC. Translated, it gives CATAPGQGIGYGYTF.

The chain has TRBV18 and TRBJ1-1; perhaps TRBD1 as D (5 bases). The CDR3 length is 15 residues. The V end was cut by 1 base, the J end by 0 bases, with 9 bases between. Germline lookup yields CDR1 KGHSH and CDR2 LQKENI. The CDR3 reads CASSPQGGVNTEAFF. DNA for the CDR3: TGTGCCAGCTCACCACAGGGAGGGGTGAACACTGAAGCTTTCTTT.

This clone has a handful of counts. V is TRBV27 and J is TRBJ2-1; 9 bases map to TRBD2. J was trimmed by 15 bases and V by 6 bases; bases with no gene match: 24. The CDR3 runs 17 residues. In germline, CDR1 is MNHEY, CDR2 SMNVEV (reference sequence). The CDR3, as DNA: TGTGCCAGCAGCTACCTAGTCCTAGGCGGGAGGGCCCATTATCCGTTCTTC. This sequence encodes CASSYLVLGGRAHYPFF.

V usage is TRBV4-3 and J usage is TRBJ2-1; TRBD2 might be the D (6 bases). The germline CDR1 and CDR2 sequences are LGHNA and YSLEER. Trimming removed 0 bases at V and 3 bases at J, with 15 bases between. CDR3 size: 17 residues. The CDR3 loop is CASSQDTASGFYNEQFF. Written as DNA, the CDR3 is TGCGCCAGCAGCCAAGATACGGCGAGCGGGTTCTACAATGAGCAGTTCTTC.

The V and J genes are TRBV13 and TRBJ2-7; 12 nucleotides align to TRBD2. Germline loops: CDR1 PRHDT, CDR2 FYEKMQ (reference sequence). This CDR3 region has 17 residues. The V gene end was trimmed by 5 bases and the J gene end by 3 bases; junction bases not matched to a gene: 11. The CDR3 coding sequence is TGTGCCAGCAGCCCCGGCCTAGCGGGAGGGGTGGGCTACGAGCAGTACTTC. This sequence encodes CASSPGLAGGVGYEQYF.

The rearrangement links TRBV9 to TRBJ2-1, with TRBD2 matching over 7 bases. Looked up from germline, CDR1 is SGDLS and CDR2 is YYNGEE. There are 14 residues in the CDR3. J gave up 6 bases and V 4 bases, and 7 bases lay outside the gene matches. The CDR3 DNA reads TGTGCCAGCAGCTCGCGGGAGTGGGGCAATGAGCAGTTCTTC. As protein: CASSSREWGNEQFF.

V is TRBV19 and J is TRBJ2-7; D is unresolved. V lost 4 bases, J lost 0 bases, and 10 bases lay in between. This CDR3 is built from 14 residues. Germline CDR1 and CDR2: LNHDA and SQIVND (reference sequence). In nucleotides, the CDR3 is TGTGCCAGTAGTAGCCTGGGCACCTCCTACGAGCAGTACTTC. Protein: CASSSLGTSYEQYF.

This CDR3 reads CASSLEEGSYNEQFF. The CDR3 DNA is TGTGCCAGCAGCTTAGAAGAGGGCTCCTACAATGAGCAGTTCTTC. The chain couples TRBV5-6 to TRBJ2-1; D may be TRBD2 (5 bases). From germline, CDR1 is SGHDT and CDR2 YYEEEE. The V and J ends lost 2 bases and 0 bases respectively, with 9 bases between them. The CDR3 length is 15 residues.

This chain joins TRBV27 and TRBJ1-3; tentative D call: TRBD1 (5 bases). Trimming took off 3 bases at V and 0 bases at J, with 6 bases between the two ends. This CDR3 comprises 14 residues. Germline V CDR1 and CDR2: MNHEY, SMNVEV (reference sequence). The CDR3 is CASSFQGSGNTIYF. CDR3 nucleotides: TGTGCCAGCAGTTTCCAGGGCTCTGGAAACACCATATATTTT.

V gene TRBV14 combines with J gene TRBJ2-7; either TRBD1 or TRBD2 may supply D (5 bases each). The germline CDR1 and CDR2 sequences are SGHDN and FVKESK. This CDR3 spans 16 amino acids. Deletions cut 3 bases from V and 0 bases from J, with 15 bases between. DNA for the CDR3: TGTGCCAGCAGCCAGACCGGGACGGTGAGCTCCTACGAGCAGTACTTC. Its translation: CASSQTGTVSSYEQYF.